This T cell receptor beta chain was recorded in a study of T cell clonotyping in hematopoietic cell transplantation. Broader study findings: No sorting was done, leaving CD4 and CD8 contributions mixed.

Method: immunoSEQ multiplex PCR; TCRdb's copy keeps in-frame clones and lacks some. The data show about 8,700 clones, roughly nine tenths seen once. Remarks on this clone: Its target is not known.

This clonotype was obtained from a human patient who had an allogeneic stem cell transplant, so the T cells may come from the graft donor. The donor label of this sample is uncertain. Some clones in this sample may be carry-over from other donors' samples. The sample in question was PBMCs, obtained 180 days after allogeneic stem cell transplant.

The CDR3 DNA is TGCGCCAGCAGTGATATGAACACTGAAGCTTTCTTT. It encodes CASSDMNTEAFF. The V gene is TRBV10-2, the J gene TRBJ1-1; no clear D gene. Trimming stripped 3 bases from V and 0 bases from J, with 2 bases between. Germline V gives CDR1 WSHSY, CDR2 SAAADI. The CDR3 has 12 residues.